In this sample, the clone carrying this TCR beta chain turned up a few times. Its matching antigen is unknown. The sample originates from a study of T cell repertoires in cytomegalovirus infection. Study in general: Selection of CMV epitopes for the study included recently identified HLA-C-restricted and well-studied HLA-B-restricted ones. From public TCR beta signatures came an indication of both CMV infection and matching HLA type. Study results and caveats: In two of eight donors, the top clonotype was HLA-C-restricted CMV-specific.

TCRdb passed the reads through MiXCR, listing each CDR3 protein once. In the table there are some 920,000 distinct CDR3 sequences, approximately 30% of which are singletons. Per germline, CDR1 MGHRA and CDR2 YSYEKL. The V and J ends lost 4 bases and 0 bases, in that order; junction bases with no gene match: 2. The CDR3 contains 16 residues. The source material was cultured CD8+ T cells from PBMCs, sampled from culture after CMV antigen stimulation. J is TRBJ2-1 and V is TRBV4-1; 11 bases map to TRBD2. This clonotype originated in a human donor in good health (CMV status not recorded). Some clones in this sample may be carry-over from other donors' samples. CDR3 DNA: TGCGCCAGCAGCCGACTAGCGGGGTCCTCCTACAATGAGCAGTTCTTC. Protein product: CASSRLAGSSYNEQFF.